The 8 T cell receptor beta chains below all came from one sample that was sequenced in a study of a mutant IDH1 vaccine in newly diagnosed glioma. Their antigens are not known. Time point described: week 5, during vaccination. With topical imiquimod, each dose of the vaccine consisted of 300 ug of mutant IDH1 20-mer peptide. Profiling relied on immunoSEQ multiplex PCR, and the TCRdb table lists in-frame clones only, not all of them. The sample holds about 28,000 clones, around 92% seen once. The material sequenced was PBMCs, taken from a glioma patient whose treatment included an IDH1 peptide vaccine. The receptors stem from a man between 18 and 35 years old with glioma.

The chain has TRBV7-9 and TRBJ2-2; 7 nucleotides agree with TRBD2. The CDR3 is 16 amino acids. The V and J ends lost 5 bases and 7 bases, in that order; junction bases with no gene match: 13. Germline loops: CDR1 SEHNR, CDR2 FQNEAQ (reference sequence). The CDR3 sequence: CASSPPAGPNGGELFF. In nucleotides, the CDR3 is TGTGCCAGCAGCCCACCAGCGGGACCGAACGGCGGGGAGCTGTTTTTT.

V is TRBV4-3 and J is TRBJ2-3, with 9 bases fitting TRBD2. J gave up 1 base and V 1 base, and 3 bases lay outside the gene matches. Looked up from germline, CDR1 is LGHNA and CDR2 is YSLEER. The length of the CDR3 is 16 residues. The CDR3 DNA follows: TGCGCCAGCAGCCAAGGAAGGACTAGCGGCACAGATACGCAGTATTTT. Its protein product is CASSQGRTSGTDTQYF.

The chain uses TRBV6-5 and TRBJ1-5; no firm D call. V lost 7 bases, J lost 6 bases, and 13 bases lay in between. Germline CDR1 and CDR2: MNHEY and SVGAGI. This CDR3 has 13 residues. CDR3 protein: CASKGAGGQPQHF. CDR3 coding DNA: TGTGCCAGCAAGGGAGCCGGTGGTCAGCCCCAGCATTTT.

This rearrangement joins TRBV6-5 to TRBJ2-1; 8 nucleotides line up with TRBD2. CDR1 is MNHEY and CDR2 is SVGAGI in the germline V gene. Unmatched junction bases numbered 3, after V lost 0 bases and J lost 5 bases. The CDR3 spans 15 residues. The CDR3: CASSYSSGTNNEQFF. The CDR3 coding sequence is TGTGCCAGCAGTTACTCTAGCGGGACCAACAATGAGCAGTTCTTC.

The rearrangement links TRBV10-2 to TRBJ1-2; D gene ambiguous. Germline lookup yields CDR1 WSHSY and CDR2 SAAADI. The CDR3 extends over 14 amino acids. The ends were cut back, 2 bases at V and 4 bases at J, with 11 bases in the middle. Here the CDR3 reads CASSEQNTGYGYTF. The CDR3 DNA sequence: TGCGCCAGCAGTGAGCAGAACACCGGCTATGGCTACACCTTC.

The rearrangement joins TRBV6-6 to TRBJ2-7, with no clear D. V shed 10 bases and J shed 4 bases, with 17 bases lying between them. Per the germline V gene, CDR1 is MNHNY and CDR2 is SVGAGI (reference sequence). The CDR3 length is 13 residues. The CDR3 is CATYSAGRYEQYF. The CDR3 DNA reads as TGTGCCACCTACTCGGCCGGGCGGTACGAGCAGTACTTC.

The CDR3 DNA follows: TGTGCCAGCAGTGAAGGGAGAAACATTCAGTACTTC. Translating it yields CASSEGRNIQYF. The chain links TRBV2 to TRBJ2-4, with unresolved D. Trimming took 1 base from V and 6 from J, leaving 4 bases between them. There are 12 residues in the CDR3. The V gene's germline CDR1 is SNHLY and CDR2 FYNNEI.

This chain uses TRBV6-5 with TRBJ1-1, with D perhaps matching TRBD1 (5 bases). Germline loops: CDR1 MNHEY, CDR2 SVGAGI. V was cut by 5 bases and J by 1 base, with 8 bases left in between. The CDR3 has 13 amino acids. For the CDR3, the DNA is TGTGCCAGCAGTAGTCAGGGGAACACTGAAGCTTTCTTT. Amino acids: CASSSQGNTEAFF.